Listed below are T cell receptor beta chains from one sample, sequenced in a study of T cells after yellow fever vaccination. TCRdb re-derived calls from the 5' RACE reads in MiXCR, one entry per CDR3 protein. The repertoire consists of about 400,000 distinct CDR3 sequences, with around 6.4% occurring once and the leading ten covering approximately 15%. Material: PBMCs, obtained 5 days after the yellow fever booster vaccination. The source is a man under 40 who received the YFV17D yellow fever vaccine. Both conserved end residues are part of each CDR3.

v_gene,j_gene,CDR3aa
TRBV7-2,TRBJ2-7,CASSPSRTSRGEQYF
TRBV12-3/TRBV12-4,TRBJ1-4,CASSKDRYATNEKLFF
TRBV5-1,TRBJ2-3,CASSSLDTQYF
TRBV5-1,TRBJ2-1,CASSPGTSRRTNEQFF
TRBV12-3/TRBV12-4,TRBJ2-5,CASSLGSVVRETQYF
TRBV9,TRBJ1-1,CASSGRSSNTEAFF
TRBV20-1,TRBJ2-7,CSARDGEPEQYF
TRBV28,TRBJ2-2,CASRRGGANTGELFF
TRBV28,TRBJ2-2,CASSLPGLASNTGELFF
TRBV14,TRBJ2-1,CASSNLLGLANNEQFF
TRBV28,TRBJ2-7,CASSSPTSGKYEQYF
TRBV18,TRBJ2-1,CASSPGGGDNEQFF
TRBV5-1,TRBJ2-1,CASSLAGSADREEQFF
TRBV5-5,TRBJ2-3,CASSRTSSDTQYF
TRBV7-8,TRBJ1-6,CASSPRGGGSYNSPLHF
TRBV4-1,TRBJ2-7,CASSQEGGSYEQYF
TRBV25-1,TRBJ1-5,CASSATGGGNQPQHF
TRBV11-2,TRBJ2-2,CASSLGASGSGLTNTGELFF
TRBV18,TRBJ2-6,CASSSPSNVLTF
TRBV5-1,TRBJ2-5,CASSSHGGKGAETQYF
TRBV2,TRBJ2-3,CASSLAGTGNTDTQYF
TRBV30,TRBJ1-2,CAWSPRGGPYSGYTF
TRBV7-9,TRBJ1-1,CASSFSGELAEAFF
TRBV5-6,TRBJ2-5,CASTYQAQSHQETQYF
TRBV20-1,TRBJ2-3,CSARVPGTDTQYF
TRBV20-1,TRBJ2-2,CSARDGSNTGELFF
TRBV30,TRBJ2-2,CAWTSGMNTGELFF
TRBV7-2,TRBJ1-6,CASSLLQNSPLHF
TRBV5-1,TRBJ1-6,CASSLEPNSVDLDSPLHF
TRBV11-2,TRBJ2-1,CASSLSQPGLAGKYEQFF
TRBV11-2,TRBJ2-3,CASSGAIVRLSTDTQYF
TRBV12-3/TRBV12-4,TRBJ2-1,CASRVAELMTYNEQFF
TRBV11-2,TRBJ2-3,CASSLRSRGRAFTDTQYF
TRBV12-3/TRBV12-4,TRBJ2-2,CASRPPGWTGELFF
TRBV11-2,TRBJ2-1,CASSLGTGLDNEQFF
TRBV4-2,TRBJ2-1,CASSLRLAGGPENEQFF
TRBV20-1,TRBJ2-1,CSASTGSSYNEQFF
TRBV15,TRBJ2-7,CATGGGIGVEKHEQYF
TRBV7-2,TRBJ1-3,CASSFGTGHSSGNTIYF
TRBV20-1,TRBJ2-7,CSARNSGRAAGYEQYF
TRBV28,TRBJ2-5,CANSLVAGVETQYF
TRBV7-2,TRBJ2-3,CASSQQQPSTDTQYF
TRBV6-1,TRBJ2-1,CASMGGLAGGWEQFF
TRBV24-1,TRBJ2-5,CATSDFGIWYF
TRBV20-1,TRBJ2-3,CSAYGTDTQYF
TRBV10-3,TRBJ2-3,CAISESRTSGTDTQYF
TRBV20-1,TRBJ1-5,CSAGSGNQPQHF
TRBV6-1,TRBJ2-1,CASSQLGIGTSYNEQFF
TRBV20-1,TRBJ2-3,CSGEGGRGADTQYF
TRBV9,TRBJ1-2,CASSTSTGRYGYTF
TRBV12-3/TRBV12-4,TRBJ1-1,CASSPRQGYTEAFF
TRBV20-1,TRBJ2-1,CSARFGSGRIGSVGEQFF
TRBV18,TRBJ1-6,CASSGTGTDINSPLHF
TRBV7-2,TRBJ2-3,CASSPTIGVAQYF